This TCR beta chain was sequenced for a study of T cell responses to AZD1222 COVID-19 vaccine. With regard to this clone: The antigen remains unidentified.

Broader study findings: Donors were chiefly white British, with a greater number of females, and clonal diversity was perhaps underestimated. Variant regions that are unmutated are reportedly the target of nearly half of spike-specific TCRs. Compared with day 0, the breadth and depth of the Spike-specific TCR repertoire rose significantly after two doses of AZD1222.

Germline CDR1 LGHDT, CDR2 YNNKEL (reference sequence). Trimming removed 6 bases from V and 5 bases from J, with 16 bases in between. The CDR3 runs to 14 residues. The protocol was immunoSEQ multiplex PCR, while the TCRdb copy is restricted to in-frame clones and leaves out a portion. Of roughly 180,000 clones listed, just over 90% were seen once; the top ten hold less than 3%. This TCR was recovered from an adult in good health. The rearrangement joins TRBV3-1 (or the pseudogene TRBV3-2) to TRBJ1-1; weak D call: TRBD1 (5 bases). This specimen was peripheral blood, taken on day 0 of AZD1222 vaccination. The CDR3 coding sequence is TGTGCCAGCAGACGTACAGCCGGGGGGACTGAAGCTTTCTTT. The encoded protein is CASRRTAGGTEAFF.